This T cell receptor beta chain comes out of a study of T cells in Graves' hyperthyroidism and ophthalmopathy. Study background: Peripheral blood was taken when the disease was first diagnosed, before any treatment began.

RNA transcripts were the template for amplifying TCR beta CDR3 regions. The primer set for the first-round RT-PCR of the TCR CDR3 was HTBI. TCRdb analysed the multiplex PCR reads with MiXCR anew, one entry per CDR3 protein. The top ten hold roughly 25% of the sample, which has roughly 300,000 distinct CDR3 sequences, about 15% seen once. A few counts support this clonotype. This CDR3 is built from 15 residues. Looked up from germline, CDR1 is SGHRS and CDR2 is YFSETQ. Trimming took 0 bases from V and 2 from J, leaving 10 bases between them. V usage is TRBV5-1 and J usage is TRBJ2-3, with D perhaps TRBD1 (6 bases). The sequence was obtained from a woman aged 25 to 39 with Graves' hyperthyroidism. Sequencing used blood. The CDR3 region is CASSLVRGITDTQYF. As DNA, the CDR3 is TGCGCCAGCAGCTTGGTCAGGGGCATCACAGATACGCAGTATTTT.